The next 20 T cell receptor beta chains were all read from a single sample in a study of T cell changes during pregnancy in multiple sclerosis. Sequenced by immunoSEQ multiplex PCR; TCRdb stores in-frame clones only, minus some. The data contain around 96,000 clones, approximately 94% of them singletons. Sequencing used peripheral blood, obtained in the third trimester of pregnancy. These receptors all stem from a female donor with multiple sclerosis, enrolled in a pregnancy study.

The CDR3, as DNA: TGCGCCAGCAGCTTGGCCGGTGGACAGGGGGGAAACACCATATATTTT. The encoded protein is CASSLAGGQGGNTIYF. The V gene is TRBV5-1, the J gene TRBJ1-3; 9 bases map to TRBD1. J lost 4 bases, V lost 0 bases, and 5 bases had no gene match. The CDR3 length is 16 residues. The germline V gene has CDR1 SGHRS and CDR2 YFSETQ.

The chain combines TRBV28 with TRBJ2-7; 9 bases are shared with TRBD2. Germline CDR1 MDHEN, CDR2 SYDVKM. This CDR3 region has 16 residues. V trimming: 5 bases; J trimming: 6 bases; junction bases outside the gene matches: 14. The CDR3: CASSLRQGAGGSEQYF. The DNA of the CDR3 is TGTGCCAGCAGTCTACGCCAGGGAGCGGGAGGTAGCGAGCAGTACTTC.

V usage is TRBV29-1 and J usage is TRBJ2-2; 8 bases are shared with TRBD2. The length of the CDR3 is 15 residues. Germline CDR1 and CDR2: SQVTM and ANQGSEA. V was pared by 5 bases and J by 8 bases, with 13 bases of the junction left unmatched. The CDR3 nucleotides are TGCAGCGTTCAGTTTTACGGGAGGGCCACTGGGGAGCTGTTTTTT. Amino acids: CSVQFYGRATGELFF.

In DNA, the CDR3 is TGTGCCAGTAAAGACGGGAGAAGTGATACGCAGTATTTT. Amino acids: CASKDGRSDTQYF. The chain couples TRBV19 to TRBJ2-3; D is perhaps TRBD2 (6 bases). Germline V gives CDR1 LNHDA, CDR2 SQIVND (reference sequence). Trimming removed 7 bases from V and 6 bases from J, with 14 bases in between. The CDR3 sequence is 13 residues long.

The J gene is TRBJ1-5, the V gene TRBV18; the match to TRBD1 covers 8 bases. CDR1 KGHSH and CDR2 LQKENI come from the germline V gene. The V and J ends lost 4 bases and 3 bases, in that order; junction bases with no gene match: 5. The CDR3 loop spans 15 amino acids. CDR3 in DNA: TGTGCCAGCTCACGGACAGGGACCCTCAATCAGCCCCAGCATTTT. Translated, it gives CASSRTGTLNQPQHF.

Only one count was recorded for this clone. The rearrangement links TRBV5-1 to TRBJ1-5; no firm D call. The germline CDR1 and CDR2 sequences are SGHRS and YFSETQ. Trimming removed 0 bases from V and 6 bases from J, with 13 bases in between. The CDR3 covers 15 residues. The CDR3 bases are TGCGCCAGCAGCTTGGCCGGGGTCGGCACTCAGCCCCAGCATTTT. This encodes CASSLAGVGTQPQHF. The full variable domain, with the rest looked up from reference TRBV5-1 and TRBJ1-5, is KAGVTQTPRYLIKTRGQQVTLSCSPISGHRSVSWYQQTPGQGLQFLFEYFSETQRNKGNFPGRFSGRQFSNSRSEMNVSTLELGDSALYLCASSLAGVGTQPQHFGDGTRLSIL.

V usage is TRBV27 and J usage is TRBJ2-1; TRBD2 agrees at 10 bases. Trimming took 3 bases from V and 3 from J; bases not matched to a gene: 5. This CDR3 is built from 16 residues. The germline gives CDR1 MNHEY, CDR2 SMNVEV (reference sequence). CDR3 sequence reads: CASSFGLADIYNEQFF. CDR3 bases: TGTGCCAGCAGTTTTGGACTAGCGGATATCTACAATGAGCAGTTCTTC.

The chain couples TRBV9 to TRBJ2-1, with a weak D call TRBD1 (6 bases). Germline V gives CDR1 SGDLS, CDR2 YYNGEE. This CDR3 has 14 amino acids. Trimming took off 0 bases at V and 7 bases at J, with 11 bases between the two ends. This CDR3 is CASSVVGASNEQFF. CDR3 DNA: TGTGCCAGCAGCGTAGTGGGGGCATCAAATGAGCAGTTCTTC.

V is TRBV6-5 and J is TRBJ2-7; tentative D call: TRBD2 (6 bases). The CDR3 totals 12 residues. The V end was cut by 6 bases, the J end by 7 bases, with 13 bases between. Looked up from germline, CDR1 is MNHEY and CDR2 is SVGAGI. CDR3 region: CASRTRSLEQYF. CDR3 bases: TGTGCCAGCAGGACTAGGTCACTTGAGCAGTACTTC.

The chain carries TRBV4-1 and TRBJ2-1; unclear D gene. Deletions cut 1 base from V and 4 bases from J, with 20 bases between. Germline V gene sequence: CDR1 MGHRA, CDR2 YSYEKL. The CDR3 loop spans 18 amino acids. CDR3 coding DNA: TGCGCCAGCAGCCAAGTACCCCTTGTAACCTCGAGGTACAATGAGCAGTTCTTC. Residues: CASSQVPLVTSRYNEQFF.

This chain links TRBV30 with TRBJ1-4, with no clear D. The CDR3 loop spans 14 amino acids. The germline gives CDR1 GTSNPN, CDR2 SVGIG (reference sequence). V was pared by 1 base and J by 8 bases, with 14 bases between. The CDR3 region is CAWSGGQAQEKLFF. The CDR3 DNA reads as TGTGCCTGGAGTGGCGGGCAGGCCCAAGAAAAACTGTTTTTT.

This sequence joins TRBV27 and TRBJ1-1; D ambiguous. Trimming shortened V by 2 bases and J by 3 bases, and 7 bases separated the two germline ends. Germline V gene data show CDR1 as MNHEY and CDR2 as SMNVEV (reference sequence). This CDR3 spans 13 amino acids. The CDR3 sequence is CASSLQAYTEAFF. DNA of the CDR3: TGTGCCAGCAGTTTACAGGCGTACACTGAAGCTTTCTTT.

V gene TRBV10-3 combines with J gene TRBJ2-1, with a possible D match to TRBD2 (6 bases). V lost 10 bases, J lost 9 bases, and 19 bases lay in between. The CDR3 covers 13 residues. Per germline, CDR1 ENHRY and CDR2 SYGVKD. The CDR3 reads CATTSDTGVEQFF. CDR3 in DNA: TGTGCCACCACCTCGGATACGGGAGTTGAGCAGTTCTTC.

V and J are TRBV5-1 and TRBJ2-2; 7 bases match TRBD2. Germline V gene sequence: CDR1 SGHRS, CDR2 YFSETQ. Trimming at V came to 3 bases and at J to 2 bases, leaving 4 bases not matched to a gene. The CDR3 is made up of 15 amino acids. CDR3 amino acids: CASSSSGKNTGELFF. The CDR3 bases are TGCGCCAGCAGCTCCAGCGGGAAAAACACCGGGGAGCTGTTTTTT.

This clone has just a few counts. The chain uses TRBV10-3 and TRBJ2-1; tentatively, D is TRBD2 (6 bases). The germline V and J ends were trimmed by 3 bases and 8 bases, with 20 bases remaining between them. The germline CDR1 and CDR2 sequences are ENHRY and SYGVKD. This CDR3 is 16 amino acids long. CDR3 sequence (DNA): TGTGCCATCAGTGAACCTAGCGTATCAATCGACGATGAGCAGTTCTTC. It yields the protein CAISEPSVSIDDEQFF.

The CDR3 reads CSVDSPGSRNNEQFF. Written as DNA, the CDR3 is TGCAGCGTGGATAGCCCCGGGAGTAGAAACAATGAGCAGTTCTTC. V gene TRBV29-1 combines with J gene TRBJ2-1, with D perhaps matching TRBD2 (6 bases). The CDR3 runs 15 residues. The V end lost 6 bases, the J end lost 5 bases, and 20 bases lay between the germline ends. Per the germline V gene, CDR1 is SQVTM and CDR2 is ANQGSEA.

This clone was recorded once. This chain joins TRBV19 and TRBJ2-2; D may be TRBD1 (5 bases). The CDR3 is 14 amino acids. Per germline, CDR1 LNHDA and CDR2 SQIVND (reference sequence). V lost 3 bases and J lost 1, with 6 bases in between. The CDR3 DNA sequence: TGTGCCAGTAGTATCACAGGGAACACCGGGGAGCTGTTTTTT. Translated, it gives CASSITGNTGELFF.

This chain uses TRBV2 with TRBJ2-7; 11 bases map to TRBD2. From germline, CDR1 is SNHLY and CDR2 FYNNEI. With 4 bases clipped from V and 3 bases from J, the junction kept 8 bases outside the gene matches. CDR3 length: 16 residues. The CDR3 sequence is CASSANPGTSGYEQYF. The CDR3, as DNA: TGTGCCAGCAGTGCTAACCCCGGGACTAGCGGCTACGAGCAGTACTTC.

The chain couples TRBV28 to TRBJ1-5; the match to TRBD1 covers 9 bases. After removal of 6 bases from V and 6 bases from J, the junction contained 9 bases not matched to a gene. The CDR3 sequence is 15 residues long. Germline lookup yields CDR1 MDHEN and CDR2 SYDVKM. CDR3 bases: TGTGCCAGCAGCTTACCCGGGACAGGGATTCAGCCCCAGCATTTT. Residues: CASSLPGTGIQPQHF.

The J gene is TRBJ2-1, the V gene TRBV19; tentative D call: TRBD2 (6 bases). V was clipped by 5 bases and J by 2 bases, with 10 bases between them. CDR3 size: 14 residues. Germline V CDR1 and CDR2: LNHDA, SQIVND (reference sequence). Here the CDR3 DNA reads TGTGCCAGTAGTTGGGGACTTCCCTACAATGAGCAGTTCTTC. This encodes CASSWGLPYNEQFF.